This T cell receptor beta chain was obtained from a study of T cell repertoires in cytomegalovirus infection. Whole-study context: It was recently identified HLA-C-restricted and well-studied HLA-B-restricted CMV epitopes that the study used. A matching HLA type, together with CMV infection, was signaled by public TCR beta signatures.

TCRdb recomputed calls from the reads with MiXCR, one row per CDR3 protein. The sample shows roughly 990,000 distinct CDR3 sequences, 30% to 40% of them seen only once. There are a few counts of this clonotype. Antigen specificity is unknown. Trimming took off 2 bases at V and 2 bases at J, with 7 bases between the two ends. Germline CDR1 is LGHNA and CDR2 is YSLEER. The CDR3 length is 14 residues. Regarding the study as a whole: CMV-specific TCR beta clonotypes restricted by HLA-C were the ones dominating the ex vivo response.

Here the sequenced sample was cultured CD8+ T cells from PBMCs, taken from culture after CMV antigen stimulation. This sequence originates from a human donor in good health (CMV status not recorded). Some clones in this sample may be carry-over from other donors' samples. V is TRBV4-3 and J is TRBJ2-1, with D hard to call. CDR3 in amino acids: CASSQIGPYNEQFF. Here the CDR3 DNA reads TGCGCCAGCAGCCAAATCGGACCCTACAATGAGCAGTTCTTC.